The 17 T cell receptor beta chains presented below share a single source sample, sequenced in a study of radiotherapy plus CTLA-4 blockade in lung cancer. Some clones are missing from TCRdb's copy, which holds only in-frame ones; the method was immunoSEQ multiplex PCR. The data show about 57,000 clones, with around 79% seen just once and 16% held by the top ten. Sequencing used peripheral blood, obtained from a patient treated with radiotherapy plus ipilimumab. Receptors were obtained from a human donor with non-small cell lung cancer who had a complete response to radiotherapy plus ipilimumab.

This clone appeared a single time. The chain uses TRBV4-1 and TRBJ1-4; tentative D call: TRBD1 (5 bases). This CDR3 region has 12 residues. With 4 bases removed from V and 11 bases from J, the gap between germline ends came to 11 bases. The germline V gene has CDR1 MGHRA and CDR2 YSYEKL. The CDR3 bases are TGCGCCAGCAGCCCATTGGAGGGGAAACTGTTTTTT. This gives the protein CASSPLEGKLFF.

The V gene is TRBV19, the J gene TRBJ1-1; D is unclear. Germline V lookup: CDR1 LNHDA, CDR2 SQIVND (reference sequence). The CDR3 extends over 10 amino acids. Trimming pared 11 bases from V and 8 bases from J, leaving 12 bases between. The CDR3 nucleotides read TGTGCCGGACTTGGAGACGAAGCTTTCTTT. As protein: CAGLGDEAFF.

This chain's CDR3 is CASDGTGGSNQPQHF. The DNA for the CDR3 is TGTGCCAGCGACGGGACAGGGGGATCCAATCAGCCCCAGCATTTT. The chain has TRBV6-5 and TRBJ1-5; TRBD1 matches at 11 bases. This CDR3 is 15 amino acids long. Trimming took 8 bases from V and 3 from J; bases not matched to a gene: 6. The germline V gene has CDR1 MNHEY and CDR2 SVGAGI.

V gene TRBV11-2 combines with J gene TRBJ1-2; 8 bases align to TRBD1. Germline CDR1 and CDR2: SGHAT and FQNNGV. This CDR3 spans 15 amino acids. V shed 7 bases, J shed 0 bases, and the junction held 7 bases outside the gene matches. The CDR3 loop is CASNFGQGANYGYTF. Here the CDR3 DNA reads TGTGCCAGCAACTTCGGACAGGGAGCTAACTATGGCTACACCTTC.

The gene calls are TRBV30 and TRBJ2-5; 7 nucleotides agree with TRBD1. The germline V gene has CDR1 GTSNPN and CDR2 SVGIG (reference sequence). The CDR3 loop spans 13 amino acids. V shed 1 base, J shed 2 bases, and the junction held 1 base outside the gene matches. In DNA, the CDR3 is TGTGCCTGGAGTGGACAGGGTCAAGAGACCCAGTACTTC. It codes for CAWSGQGQETQYF.

The genes are TRBV19 and TRBJ2-2, with D possibly TRBD1 on 5 matching bases. V lost 3 bases to trimming and J lost 6 bases, with 8 bases between them. The CDR3 is made up of 13 amino acids. Germline V gene sequence: CDR1 LNHDA, CDR2 SQIVND (reference sequence). CDR3 protein: CASSIQGPGELFF. CDR3 coding DNA: TGTGCCAGTAGTATTCAGGGCCCCGGGGAGCTGTTTTTT.

The V call is TRBV23-1, the J call TRBJ2-2; D might be TRBD1 (5 bases). TRBV23-1 is an ORF; its function is uncertain. The CDR3 has 17 residues. V lost 11 bases and J lost 2, with 24 bases in between. The CDR3 DNA is TGCGCCCGAATATCACCCAAGCAGGGCTCAAACACCGGGGAGCTGTTTTTT. It specifies CARISPKQGSNTGELFF.

The rearrangement joins TRBV10-3 to TRBJ2-3; 9 positions match TRBD2. The CDR3 has 15 residues. The germline V gene has CDR1 ENHRY and CDR2 SYGVKD. V shed 4 bases, J shed 6 bases, and the junction held 8 bases outside the gene matches. Here the CDR3 DNA reads TGTGCCATCAGTGTTGCGGGGGGGCAAGGTGATACGCAGTATTTT. Residues: CAISVAGGQGDTQYF.

The V and J genes are TRBV7-6 and TRBJ2-3; 14 bases are a match to TRBD2. The CDR3 has 18 residues. Per germline, CDR1 SGHVS and CDR2 FNYEAQ. V lost 3 bases and J lost 4; bases outside the gene matches: 9. CDR3 sequence reads: CASSLSRTSGGMADTQYF. DNA of the CDR3: TGTGCCAGCAGCTTGAGCAGGACTAGCGGGGGGATGGCAGATACGCAGTATTTT.

V is TRBV29-1 and J is TRBJ2-3; 7 bases are a match to TRBD1. This CDR3 spans 13 amino acids. Germline lookup yields CDR1 SQVTM and CDR2 ANQGSEA. The junction had 10 bases not matched to a gene; V was cut back by 7 bases and J by 6 bases. CDR3 loop: CSGNRGSVDTQYF. The CDR3 DNA follows: TGCAGCGGGAACAGGGGAAGCGTCGATACGCAGTATTTT.

The J gene is TRBJ2-3, the V gene TRBV4-1, with 9 bases lining up with TRBD2. Per the germline V gene, CDR1 is MGHRA and CDR2 is YSYEKL. Germline trimming cut 0 bases from V and 1 base from J; bases unmatched to any gene: 8. This CDR3 is 18 amino acids long. CDR3 DNA: TGCGCCAGCAGCCAAGATCCTAGCGGGGAGTGGGGCACAGATACGCAGTATTTT. Translation gives CASSQDPSGEWGTDTQYF.

The V gene is TRBV11-2, the J gene TRBJ2-5, with 11 nucleotides matching TRBD1. The germline gives CDR1 SGHAT, CDR2 FQNNGV. CDR3 length equals 15 residues. V dropped 5 bases and J dropped 5; count of bases not matched to a gene: 7. The CDR3 reads CASSVGQGEGETQYF. The DNA of the CDR3 is TGTGCCAGCAGCGTGGGACAGGGGGAGGGGGAGACCCAGTACTTC.

The gene calls are TRBV30 and TRBJ2-2; 9 nucleotides match TRBD1. The V gene's germline CDR1 is GTSNPN and CDR2 SVGIG (reference sequence). The CDR3 covers 15 residues. V shed 7 bases, J shed 4 bases, and the junction held 10 bases outside the gene matches. The CDR3 nucleotides read TGTGCCTTCGGACAGGGGCTTCGGGTCACCGGGGAGCTGTTTTTT. This gives the protein CAFGQGLRVTGELFF.

The rearrangement uses TRBV11-2 and TRBJ2-1; D is ambiguous. This CDR3 is 17 amino acids long. V dropped 0 bases and J dropped 3 bases, with 15 bases sitting between them. Germline V CDR1 and CDR2: SGHAT, FQNNGV. In DNA form, the CDR3 reads TGTGCCAGCAGCTTAGAACTAAGGAGAACACACTACAATGAGCAGTTCTTC. Amino acids: CASSLELRRTHYNEQFF.

The CDR3 DNA reads TGTGCCAGCAGCTTAGGGTCCGGGACTAGACGAGCTTACAATGAGCAGTTCTTC. This gives the protein CASSLGSGTRRAYNEQFF. V gene TRBV7-9 combines with J gene TRBJ2-1; 8 bases match TRBD2. V was clipped by 1 base and J by 4 bases; unmatched bases: 12. Germline lookup yields CDR1 SEHNR and CDR2 FQNEAQ (reference sequence). The CDR3 covers 18 residues.

The chain employs TRBV9 and TRBJ2-5, with D perhaps matching TRBD1 (6 bases). The J call is in doubt because the DNA end fits TRBJ2-7 better. This CDR3 region has 13 residues. Germline CDR1 is SGDLS and CDR2 is YYNGEE. DNA for the CDR3: TGTGCCAGCAGCGTACCCACAGGGTACGAGCAGTACTTC. Translating it yields CASSVPTGYEQYF.

V and J are TRBV6-5 and TRBJ2-7; maybe TRBD2 (7 bases). This CDR3 is 15 amino acids long. Trimming removed 1 base from V and 0 bases from J, with 10 bases in between. The germline CDR1 and CDR2 sequences are MNHEY and SVGAGI. The CDR3 loop is CASSYFGGPSYEQYF. CDR3 nucleotides: TGTGCCAGCAGTTACTTCGGGGGGCCCTCCTACGAGCAGTACTTC.